The 18 T cell receptor beta chains below come from one sample, sequenced in a study of vaccination and CD4 T cells after COVID-19. Oncomine TCR Beta short-read sequencing was applied to DNA from cultured CD4+ T cells. MiXCR, run by TCRdb on the PCR reads, gives a single entry per CDR3 protein. Among 15,000 or so distinct CDR3 sequences, approximately 53% were seen once, and the ten largest hold more than 30%. This sample's treatment: roughly 10-day PBMC culture with coronavirus spike peptide pools or control peptides (ViraFEST assay). For these TCRs, the target antigens are not known. The material sequenced was cultured CD4+ T cells from blood, taken after SARS-CoV-2 vaccination. These receptors came from a human donor with COVID-19.

The V and J genes are TRBV27 and TRBJ2-2; 9 nucleotides match TRBD2. The CDR3 runs 14 residues. CDR1 and CDR2 (germline): MNHEY, SMNVEV (reference sequence). Unmatched junction bases numbered 2, after V lost 4 bases and J lost 5 bases. The CDR3 coding sequence is TGTGCCAGCAGTTCGGCGGGGGGGACCGGGGAGCTGTTTTTT. Residues: CASSSAGGTGELFF.

The rearrangement joins TRBV19 to TRBJ2-2, with D unresolved. V shed 3 bases and J shed 6 bases, with 11 bases lying between them. CDR1 is LNHDA, CDR2 SQIVND, per germline (reference sequence). The CDR3 has 14 amino acids. In DNA, the CDR3 is TGTGCCAGTAGTATTTCCGTATTAGCCGGGGAGCTGTTTTTT. It encodes CASSISVLAGELFF.

This chain links TRBV11-3 with TRBJ2-6; D ambiguous. The CDR3 is 15 amino acids. V was cut by 3 bases and J by 1 base, with 7 bases left in between. CDR1 and CDR2 (germline): SGHNT, YENEEA. Here the CDR3 DNA reads TGTGCCAGCAGCTTGGACGGTTCTGGGGCCAACGTCCTGACTTTC. Its translation is CASSLDGSGANVLTF.

V is TRBV10-1 and J is TRBJ1-2; 8 bases are a match to TRBD1. V was pared by 0 bases and J by 5 bases, with 2 bases of the junction left unmatched. Germline-derived CDR1 and CDR2 are WNHNN and SYGVQD (reference sequence). CDR3 size: 14 residues. CDR3 region: CASSESHRGYGYTF. The CDR3 DNA follows: TGCGCCAGCAGTGAGTCCCACAGGGGGTATGGCTACACCTTC.

V gene TRBV4-2 combines with J gene TRBJ1-2; D gene unclear. The V gene's germline CDR1 is LGHNA and CDR2 YNFKEQ. The V and J ends lost 0 bases and 4 bases respectively, with 6 bases between them. The CDR3 loop spans 13 amino acids. The DNA of the CDR3 is TGTGCCAGCAGCCAAGATCAGATCTATGGCTACACCTTC. It encodes CASSQDQIYGYTF.

The chain combines TRBV19 with TRBJ1-2, with D possibly matching TRBD1 (6 bases). Germline V CDR1 and CDR2: LNHDA, SQIVND (reference sequence). The V end was cut by 4 bases, the J end by 6 bases, with 15 bases between. The CDR3 contains 14 residues. The CDR3 reads CASSTGTYRDGYTF. The CDR3 nucleotides are TGTGCCAGTAGTACGGGGACCTACAGGGATGGCTACACCTTC.

This chain joins TRBV27 and TRBJ2-3; 8 nucleotides match TRBD2. CDR1 is MNHEY and CDR2 is SMNVEV in the germline V gene (reference sequence). The CDR3 has 17 amino acids. The junction had 11 bases not matched to a gene; V was cut back by 6 bases and J by 0 bases. CDR3 loop: CASSPRGRGDSTDTQYF. The CDR3 DNA reads TGTGCCAGCAGCCCCCGGGGGCGGGGGGATAGCACAGATACGCAGTATTTT.

The chain links TRBV6-2 or TRBV6-3 to TRBJ2-7, with unresolved D. CDR1 and CDR2 (germline): MNHEY, SVGEGT. CDR3 length: 16 amino acids. V lost 6 bases and J lost 1, with 19 bases in between. CDR3 coding DNA: TGTGCCAGCAGGGACGAAAAGGGTGCCGGTTCCTACGAGCAGTACTTC. Translating gives CASRDEKGAGSYEQYF.

The gene calls are TRBV20-1 and TRBJ1-1; D is perhaps TRBD1 (6 bases). CDR3 length equals 17 residues. Germline V lookup: CDR1 DFQATT, CDR2 SNEGSKA (reference sequence). The V and J ends lost 1 base and 4 bases respectively, with 22 bases between them. The CDR3 loop is CSARALGGVNSGTEAFF. The CDR3 DNA reads as TGCAGTGCTAGAGCATTGGGGGGCGTTAATTCCGGCACTGAAGCTTTCTTT.

The gene calls are TRBV18 and TRBJ2-6, with 11 positions matching TRBD1. CDR3 length: 17 amino acids. J lost 2 bases, V lost 3 bases, and 3 bases had no gene match. Germline V gene data show CDR1 as KGHSH and CDR2 as LQKENI. CDR3 in DNA: TGTGCCAGCTCACCGCCGGGACAGGGGGCTGGGGCCAACGTCCTGACTTTC. Translated, it gives CASSPPGQGAGANVLTF.

The gene calls are TRBV27 and TRBJ2-6, with D possibly matching TRBD2 (6 bases). CDR1 MNHEY and CDR2 SMNVEV come from the germline V gene (reference sequence). CDR3 length equals 15 residues. Trimming removed 6 bases from V and 1 base from J, with 10 bases in between. CDR3 nucleotides: TGTGCCAGCAGCTGGGGAGGATCTGGGGCCAACGTCCTGACTTTC. Translating it yields CASSWGGSGANVLTF.

The gene calls are TRBV10-1 and TRBJ1-4; D perhaps matches TRBD1 (5 bases). V dropped 0 bases and J dropped 7 bases, with 12 bases sitting between them. In germline, CDR1 is WNHNN, CDR2 SYGVQD (reference sequence). CDR3 length equals 15 residues. CDR3 region: CASSESNGAVEKLFF. DNA for the CDR3: TGCGCCAGCAGTGAGTCGAATGGGGCTGTTGAAAAACTGTTTTTT.

The rearrangement uses TRBV15 and TRBJ2-7; D uncertain. This CDR3 is 14 amino acids long. V was cut by 0 bases and J by 1 base, with 7 bases left in between. The germline V gene has CDR1 LNHNV and CDR2 YYDKDF (reference sequence). This chain's CDR3 is CATSRDAQSYEQYF. The DNA of the CDR3 is TGTGCCACCAGCAGAGATGCACAGTCCTACGAGCAGTACTTC.

The CDR3 spells CASSLSTGRDYGYTF. Written as DNA, the CDR3 is TGTGCCAGCAGTTTATCTACAGGGCGGGACTATGGCTACACCTTC. The gene calls are TRBV27 and TRBJ1-2; TRBD1 is a possible D gene (6 bases). The CDR3 spans 15 residues. V was pared by 0 bases and J by 3 bases, with 11 bases between. Per the germline V gene, CDR1 is MNHEY and CDR2 is SMNVEV (reference sequence).

The V and J genes are TRBV6-1 and TRBJ2-4; D gene ambiguous. The CDR3 has 14 residues. The germline V gene encodes CDR1 MNHNS and CDR2 SASEGT. V shed 3 bases and J shed 6 bases, with 12 bases lying between them. CDR3 in amino acids: CASSDDGIRNIQYF. The DNA for the CDR3 is TGTGCCAGCAGTGACGATGGGATACGAAACATTCAGTACTTC.

This clonotype turned up a few times. The chain couples TRBV6-4 to TRBJ1-1; weak D call: TRBD1 (5 bases). CDR3 length: 16 amino acids. CDR1 and CDR2 (germline): MRHNA, SNTAGT. V was clipped by 4 bases and J by 0 bases, with 15 bases between them. The CDR3 is CASSGAFQGMNTEAFF. The CDR3 nucleotides read TGTGCCAGCAGTGGTGCGTTTCAGGGAATGAACACTGAAGCTTTCTTT.

J is TRBJ1-5 and V is TRBV15; D gene ambiguous. CDR1 is LNHNV, CDR2 YYDKDF, per germline (reference sequence). Deletions cut 6 bases from V and 0 bases from J, with 6 bases between. The CDR3 contains 13 residues. CDR3 DNA: TGTGCCACCAGAAGGGATAGCAATCAGCCCCAGCATTTT. Amino acid sequence: CATRRDSNQPQHF.

The chain uses TRBV27 and TRBJ2-7, with a weak D call TRBD2 (5 bases). Per germline, CDR1 MNHEY and CDR2 SMNVEV (reference sequence). The CDR3 loop spans 14 amino acids. Trimming took off 3 bases at V and 0 bases at J, with 9 bases between the two ends. The CDR3 sequence is CASSLQGSSYEQYF. The CDR3 region has the DNA TGTGCCAGCAGTTTGCAAGGGAGCTCCTACGAGCAGTACTTC.